A single sample is the source of the 11 T cell receptor beta chains below, sequenced in a study of Graves' ophthalmopathy and Graves' hyperthyroidism. Amplification of the TCR beta CDR3 regions used RNA transcripts (as template). The workflow started with a first-round RT-PCR run with HTBI primers and then moved on to a second-round multiplex PCR. TCRdb itself ran the multiplex PCR reads through MiXCR, one entry per CDR3 protein. Of some 160,000 distinct CDR3 sequences listed, approximately 40% are singletons. Sequencing used peripheral blood. These receptors originate from a man aged 25 to 40 with Graves' ophthalmopathy.

The genes are TRBV6-1 and TRBJ1-1; no reliable D call. The CDR3 has 13 amino acids. The ends were cut back, 1 base at V and 10 bases at J, with 13 bases in the middle. Germline CDR1 MNHNS, CDR2 SASEGT. The CDR3 here is CASSEDGRLRAFF. The CDR3 bases are TGTGCCAGCAGTGAAGACGGTAGGTTGAGAGCTTTCTTT.

This clonotype came up many times. The genes are TRBV28 and TRBJ2-7, with 8 bases matching TRBD1. This CDR3 has 15 residues. V dropped 6 bases and J dropped 1; count of bases not matched to a gene: 8. Germline values: CDR1 MDHEN, CDR2 SYDVKM. For the CDR3, the DNA is TGTGCCAGCAGCCACCCCCGGGACAGGTCCTACGAGCAGTACTTC. This gives the protein CASSHPRDRSYEQYF.

CDR3 nucleotides: TGTGCCAGCAGTTCCCCCGGCAGGGGGCAAGAGACCCAGTACTTC. It is translated as CASSSPGRGQETQYF. V and J are TRBV12-3 or TRBV12-4 and TRBJ2-5, with 7 bases fitting TRBD1. This CDR3 is 15 amino acids long. The trim removed 4 bases at V and 2 bases at J, leaving 7 bases unmatched.

In this sample, this clonotype turned up many times. This chain joins TRBV4-3 and TRBJ1-1, with 8 bases that match TRBD1. Per the germline V gene, CDR1 is LGHNA and CDR2 is YSLEER. Trimming cost V 1 base and J 11 bases; bases outside gene matches: 15. The CDR3 extends over 16 amino acids. CDR3: CASSQVWGPGGLQAFF. CDR3 DNA sequence: TGCGCCAGCAGCCAAGTATGGGGGCCAGGGGGCCTGCAGGCTTTCTTT.

This chain uses TRBV7-2 with TRBJ1-1; 7 bases fit TRBD1. Trimming removed 5 bases from V and 5 bases from J; junction bases left unmatched: 11. Germline lookup yields CDR1 SGHTA and CDR2 FQGNSA. CDR3 length: 15 residues. The CDR3 spells CASSPSRTGWTEAFF. The CDR3 DNA follows: TGTGCCAGCAGCCCCTCCCGGACAGGTTGGACTGAAGCTTTCTTT.

In DNA form, the CDR3 reads TGTGCCAGCAGTCCCGCTCTAGCGCCTCAAGAGACCCAGTACTTC. Encoded protein: CASSPALAPQETQYF. The gene calls are TRBV27 and TRBJ2-5, with D possibly being TRBD2 (6 bases). The CDR3 loop spans 15 amino acids. The V and J ends lost 5 bases and 2 bases respectively, with 15 bases between them. Germline lookup yields CDR1 MNHEY and CDR2 SMNVEV (reference sequence).

V and J are TRBV12-3 or TRBV12-4 and TRBJ1-6, with unresolved D. The CDR3 is 14 amino acids. V was trimmed by 6 bases and J by 7 bases, leaving 13 bases between them. CDR3 sequence reads: CASSTDGRNSPLHF. In DNA, the CDR3 is TGTGCCAGCAGCACCGACGGGCGGAATTCACCCCTCCACTTT.

This clonotype has just one count. The V gene is TRBV7-3, the J gene TRBJ2-7, with 8 bases matching TRBD2. Germline V gene sequence: CDR1 SGHTA, CDR2 FQGTGA. The CDR3 spans 14 residues. The V and J ends lost 3 bases and 5 bases, in that order; junction bases with no gene match: 6. In nucleotides, the CDR3 is TGTGCCAGCAGCTTTACGGGAGGGACCCACGAGCAGTACTTC. It codes for CASSFTGGTHEQYF.

This clonotype was observed many times. J is TRBJ1-5 and V is TRBV6-2 or TRBV6-3; D is unclear. The CDR3 totals 16 residues. CDR1 and CDR2 (germline): MNHEY, SVGEGT. With 6 bases removed from V and 0 bases from J, the gap between germline ends came to 15 bases. The CDR3 DNA follows: TGTGCCAGCAGCCGTGACAAGCTATATAGCAATCAGCCCCAGCATTTT. Translating gives CASSRDKLYSNQPQHF.

This clonotype was observed at least ten times. The V gene is TRBV6-5, the J gene TRBJ1-6; tentative D call: TRBD1 (5 bases). The CDR3 is 14 amino acids. Between the trimmed V and J ends, which lost 6 bases and 9 bases, there was a span of 15 bases. CDR1 MNHEY and CDR2 SVGAGI come from the germline V gene. CDR3 loop: CASRPPGTGSPLHF. The DNA of the CDR3 is TGTGCCAGCAGGCCTCCCGGGACGGGTTCACCCCTCCACTTT.

The J gene is TRBJ1-2, the V gene TRBV7-9; tentative D call: TRBD1 (5 bases). The CDR3 runs 15 residues. V was cut by 0 bases and J by 3 bases, with 11 bases left in between. Germline V gene lookup returns CDR1 SEHNR and CDR2 FQNEAQ (reference sequence). CDR3 loop: CASSLAGGLDYGYTF. CDR3 sequence (DNA): TGTGCCAGCAGCTTAGCCGGGGGATTAGACTATGGCTACACCTTC.